The clone carrying this T cell receptor beta chain was observed at least ten times. Antigen specificity is unknown. This CDR3 is 16 amino acids long. V lost 2 bases to trimming and J lost 9 bases, with 20 bases between them. Looked up from germline, CDR1 is MDHEN and CDR2 is SYDVKM. This sample was included in a study of T cells in Graves' hyperthyroidism and ophthalmopathy. TCR beta CDR3 regions were amplified from RNA. Initially, a first-round RT-PCR of the TCR CDR3 employed the HTBI primer set. MiXCR, applied by TCRdb to the multiplex PCR reads, yields one record per CDR3 protein. The data hold 300,000 or so distinct CDR3 sequences, with 15% to 20% observed a single time. Across 18 months, stable Graves' hyperthyroidism was marked by no progression to ophthalmopathy. Study outcomes and limitations: A median about 6.5 months before onset, the model predicted ophthalmopathy. Stable hyperthyroidism and ophthalmopathy were separated using 13 V-J signatures.

This sequence originates from a woman aged 45-59 years with Graves' hyperthyroidism. Sequencing used blood. The J gene is TRBJ1-5, the V gene TRBV28; possible D gene TRBD1, 5 bases. CDR3 sequence (DNA): TGTGCCAGCAGTTTAACCCCGGACGGGGGGATAAGGCCCCAGCATTTT. It yields the protein CASSLTPDGGIRPQHF.